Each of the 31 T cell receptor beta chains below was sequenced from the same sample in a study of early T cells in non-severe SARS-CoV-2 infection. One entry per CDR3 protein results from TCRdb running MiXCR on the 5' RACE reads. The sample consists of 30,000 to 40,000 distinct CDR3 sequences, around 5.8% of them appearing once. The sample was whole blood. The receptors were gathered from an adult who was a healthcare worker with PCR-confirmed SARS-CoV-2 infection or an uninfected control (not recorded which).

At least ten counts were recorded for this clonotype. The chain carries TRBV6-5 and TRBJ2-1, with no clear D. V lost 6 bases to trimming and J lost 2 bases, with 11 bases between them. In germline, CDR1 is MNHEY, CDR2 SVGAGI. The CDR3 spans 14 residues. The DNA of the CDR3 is TGTGCCAGCAGCCTGGACGGAGCCTACAATGAGCAGTTCTTC. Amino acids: CASSLDGAYNEQFF.

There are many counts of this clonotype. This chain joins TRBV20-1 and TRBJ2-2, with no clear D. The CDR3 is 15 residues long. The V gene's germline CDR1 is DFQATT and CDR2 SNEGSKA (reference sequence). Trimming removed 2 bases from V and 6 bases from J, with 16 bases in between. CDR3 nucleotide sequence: TGCAGTGCTAGATGGGCAGGATCTCACGCCGGGGAGCTGTTTTTT. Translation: CSARWAGSHAGELFF.

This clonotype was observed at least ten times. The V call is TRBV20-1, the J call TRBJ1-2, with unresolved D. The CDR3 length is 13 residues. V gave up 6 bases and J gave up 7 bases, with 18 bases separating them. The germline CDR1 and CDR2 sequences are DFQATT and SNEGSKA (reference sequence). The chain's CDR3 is CSARASAWSGYTF. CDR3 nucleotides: TGCAGTGCGCGGGCGTCGGCTTGGAGTGGCTACACCTTC.

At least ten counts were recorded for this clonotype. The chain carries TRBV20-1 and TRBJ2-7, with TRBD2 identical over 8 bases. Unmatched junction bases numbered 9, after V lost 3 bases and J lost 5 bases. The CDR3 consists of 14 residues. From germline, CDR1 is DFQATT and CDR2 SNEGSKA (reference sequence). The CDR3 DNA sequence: TGCAGTGCTAGCGTTGGCGGGAGGAACGACGAGCAGTACTTC. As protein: CSASVGGRNDEQYF.

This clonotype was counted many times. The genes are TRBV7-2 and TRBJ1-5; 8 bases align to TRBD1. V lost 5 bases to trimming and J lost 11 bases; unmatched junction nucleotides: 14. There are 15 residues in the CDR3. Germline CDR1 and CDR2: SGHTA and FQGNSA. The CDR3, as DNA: TGTGCCAGCAGCCCTGACAGGGGCCGTGGAGAGGCCCAGCATTTT. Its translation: CASSPDRGRGEAQHF.

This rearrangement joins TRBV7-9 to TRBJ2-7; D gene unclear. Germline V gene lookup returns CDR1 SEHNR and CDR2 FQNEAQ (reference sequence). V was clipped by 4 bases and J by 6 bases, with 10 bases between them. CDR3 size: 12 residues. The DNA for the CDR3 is TGTGCCAGCAGCTCCGACCTTGCCGAGCAGTACTTC. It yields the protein CASSSDLAEQYF.

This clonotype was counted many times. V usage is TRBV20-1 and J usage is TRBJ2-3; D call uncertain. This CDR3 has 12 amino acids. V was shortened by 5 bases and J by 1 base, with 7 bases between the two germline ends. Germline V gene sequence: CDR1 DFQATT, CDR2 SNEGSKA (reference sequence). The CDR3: CSAPRGTDTQYF. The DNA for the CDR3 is TGCAGTGCTCCCCGGGGCACAGATACGCAGTATTTT.

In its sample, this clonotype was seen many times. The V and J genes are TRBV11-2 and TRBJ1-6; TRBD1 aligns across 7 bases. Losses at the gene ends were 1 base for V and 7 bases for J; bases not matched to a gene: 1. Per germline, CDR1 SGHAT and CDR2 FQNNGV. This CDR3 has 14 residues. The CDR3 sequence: CASSLGDRNSPLHF. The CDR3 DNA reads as TGTGCCAGCAGCTTAGGGGACAGAAATTCACCCCTCCACTTT.

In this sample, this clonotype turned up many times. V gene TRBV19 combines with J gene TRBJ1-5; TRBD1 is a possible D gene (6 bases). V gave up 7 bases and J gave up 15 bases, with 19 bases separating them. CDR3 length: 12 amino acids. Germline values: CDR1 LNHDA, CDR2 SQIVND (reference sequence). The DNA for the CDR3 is TGTGCCAGTACCTTGGGACACCTGGGCTGGCATTTT. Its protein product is CASTLGHLGWHF.

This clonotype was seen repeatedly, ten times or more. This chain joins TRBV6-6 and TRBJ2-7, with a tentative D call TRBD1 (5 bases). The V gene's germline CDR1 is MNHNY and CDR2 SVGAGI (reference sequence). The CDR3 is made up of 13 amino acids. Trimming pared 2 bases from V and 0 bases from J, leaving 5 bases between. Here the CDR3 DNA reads TGTGCCAGCAGTTACCAGGGCTCCTACGAGCAGTACGTC. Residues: CASSYQGSYEQYV.

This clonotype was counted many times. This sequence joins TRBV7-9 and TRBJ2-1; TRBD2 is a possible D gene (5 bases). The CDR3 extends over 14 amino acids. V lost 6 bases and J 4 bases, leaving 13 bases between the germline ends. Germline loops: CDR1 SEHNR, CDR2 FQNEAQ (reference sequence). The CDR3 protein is CASRQSGSYNEQFF. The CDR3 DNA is TGTGCCAGCAGGCAGTCGGGGAGTTACAATGAGCAGTTCTTC.

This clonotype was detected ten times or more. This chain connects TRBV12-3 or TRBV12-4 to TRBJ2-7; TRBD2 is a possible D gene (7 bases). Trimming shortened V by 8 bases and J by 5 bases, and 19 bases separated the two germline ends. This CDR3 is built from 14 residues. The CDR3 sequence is CASSNGGPGHEQYF. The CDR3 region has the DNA TGTGCCAGCTCCAACGGGGGGCCGGGCCACGAGCAGTACTTC.

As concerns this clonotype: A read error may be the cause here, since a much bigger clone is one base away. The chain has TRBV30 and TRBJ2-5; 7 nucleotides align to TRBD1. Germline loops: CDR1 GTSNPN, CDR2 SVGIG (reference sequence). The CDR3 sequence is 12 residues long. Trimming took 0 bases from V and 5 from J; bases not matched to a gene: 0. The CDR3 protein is CAWSVQGETQYF. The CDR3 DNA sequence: TGTGCCTGGAGTGTACAGGGGGAGACCCAGTACTTC.

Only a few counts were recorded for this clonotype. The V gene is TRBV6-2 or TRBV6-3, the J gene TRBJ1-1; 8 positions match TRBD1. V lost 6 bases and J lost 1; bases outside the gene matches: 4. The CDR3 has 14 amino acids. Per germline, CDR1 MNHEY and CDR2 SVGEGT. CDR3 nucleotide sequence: TGTGCCAGCAGCTATCAGGGGGCGAACACTGAAGCTTTCTTT. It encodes CASSYQGANTEAFF.

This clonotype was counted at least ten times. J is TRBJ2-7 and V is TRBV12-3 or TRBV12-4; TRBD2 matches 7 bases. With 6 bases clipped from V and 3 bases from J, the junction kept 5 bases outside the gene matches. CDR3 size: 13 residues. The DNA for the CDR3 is TGTGCCAGCAGCCTAGCGGAACTCTACGAGCAGTACTTC. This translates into CASSLAELYEQYF.

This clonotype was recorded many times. This CDR3 reads CSARYNEKLFF. DNA of the CDR3: TGCAGCGCTAGATATAATGAAAAACTGTTTTTT. This chain connects TRBV29-1 to TRBJ1-4; D remains ambiguous. The CDR3 has 11 amino acids. Deletions cut 7 bases from V and 4 bases from J, with 7 bases between. In germline, CDR1 is SQVTM, CDR2 ANQGSEA. Complete variable domain (other parts from reference TRBV29-1 and TRBJ1-4): SAVISQKPSRDICQRGTSLTIQCQVDSQVTMMFWYRQQPGQSLTLIATANQGSEATYESGFVIDKFPISRPNLTFSTLTVSNMSPEDSSIYLCSARYNEKLFFGSGTQLSVL.

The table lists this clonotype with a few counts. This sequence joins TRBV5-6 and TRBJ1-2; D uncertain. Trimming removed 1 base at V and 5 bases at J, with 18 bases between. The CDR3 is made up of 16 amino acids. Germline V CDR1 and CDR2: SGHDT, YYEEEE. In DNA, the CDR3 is TGTGCCAGCAGCTTGCCCGGGGTCGTGATGAATTATGGCTACACCTTC. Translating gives CASSLPGVVMNYGYTF. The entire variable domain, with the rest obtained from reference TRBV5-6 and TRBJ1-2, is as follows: DAGVTQSPTHLIKTRGQQVTLRCSPKSGHDTVSWYQQALGQGPQFIFQYYEEEERQRGNFPDRFSGHQFPNYSSELNVNALLLGDSALYLCASSLPGVVMNYGYTFGSGTRLTVV.

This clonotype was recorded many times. CDR3 protein: CSAGGALEGGLYGYTF. The CDR3 nucleotides read TGCAGTGCTGGAGGAGCGTTAGAAGGGGGCCTCTATGGCTACACCTTC. The chain employs TRBV20-1 and TRBJ1-2; 7 bases map to TRBD1. Germline assignment: CDR1 DFQATT and CDR2 SNEGSKA (reference sequence). This CDR3 comprises 16 residues. With V trimmed by 5 bases and J by 4 bases, 16 bases remained unmatched.

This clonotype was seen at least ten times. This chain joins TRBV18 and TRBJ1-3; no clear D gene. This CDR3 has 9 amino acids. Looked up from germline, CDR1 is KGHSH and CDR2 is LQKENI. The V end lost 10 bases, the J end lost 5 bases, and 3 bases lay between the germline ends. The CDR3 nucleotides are TGTGCCATCCGAAACACCATATATTTT. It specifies CAIRNTIYF.

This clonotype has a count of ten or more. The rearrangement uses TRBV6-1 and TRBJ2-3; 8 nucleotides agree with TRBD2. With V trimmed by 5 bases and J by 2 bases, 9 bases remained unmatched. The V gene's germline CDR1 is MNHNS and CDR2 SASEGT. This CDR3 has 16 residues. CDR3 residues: CASSQPGLAVTDTQYF. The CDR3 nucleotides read TGTGCCAGCAGTCAGCCTGGACTAGCTGTCACAGATACGCAGTATTTT.

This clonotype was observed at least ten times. The CDR3 DNA sequence: TGTGCCAGCAGCCAACGTTTACTCCGACAGGGAGGCTATGAGCAGTTCTTC. Protein sequence: CASSQRLLRQGGYEQFF. This sequence joins TRBV3-1 and TRBJ2-1; the D gene is possibly TRBD1 (7 bases). The germline gives CDR1 LGHDT, CDR2 YNNKEL (reference sequence). V dropped 2 bases and J dropped 8 bases, with 22 bases sitting between them. This CDR3 spans 17 amino acids.

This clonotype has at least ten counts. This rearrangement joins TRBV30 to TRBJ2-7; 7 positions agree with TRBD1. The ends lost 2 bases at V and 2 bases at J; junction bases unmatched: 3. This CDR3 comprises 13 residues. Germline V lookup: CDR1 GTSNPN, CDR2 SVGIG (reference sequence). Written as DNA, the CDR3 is TGTGCCTGGAGTCTGGACAGGACCTACGAGCAGTACTTC. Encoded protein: CAWSLDRTYEQYF.

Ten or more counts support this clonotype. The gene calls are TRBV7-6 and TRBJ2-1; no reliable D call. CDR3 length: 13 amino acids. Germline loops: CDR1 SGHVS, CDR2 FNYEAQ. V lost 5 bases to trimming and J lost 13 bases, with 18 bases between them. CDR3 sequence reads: CASSLKIGPPQFF. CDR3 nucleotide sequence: TGTGCCAGCAGCCTAAAAATCGGGCCTCCTCAGTTCTTC.

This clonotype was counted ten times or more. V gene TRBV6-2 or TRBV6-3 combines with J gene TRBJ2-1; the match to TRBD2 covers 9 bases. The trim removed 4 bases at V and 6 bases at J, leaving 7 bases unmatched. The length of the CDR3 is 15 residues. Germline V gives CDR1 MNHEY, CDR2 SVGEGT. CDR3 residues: CASSLIAGGTNEQFF. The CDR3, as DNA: TGTGCCAGCAGTTTGATCGCGGGAGGGACCAATGAGCAGTTCTTC.

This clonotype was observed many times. CDR3 coding DNA: TGTGCCAGCAGTCTGGGACTAGAACTGCACGAGCAGTACTTC. Protein: CASSLGLELHEQYF. This chain uses TRBV27 with TRBJ2-7, with TRBD2 matching over 8 bases. The V gene's germline CDR1 is MNHEY and CDR2 SMNVEV (reference sequence). The CDR3 has 14 amino acids. V shed 5 bases, J shed 5 bases, and the junction held 8 bases outside the gene matches.

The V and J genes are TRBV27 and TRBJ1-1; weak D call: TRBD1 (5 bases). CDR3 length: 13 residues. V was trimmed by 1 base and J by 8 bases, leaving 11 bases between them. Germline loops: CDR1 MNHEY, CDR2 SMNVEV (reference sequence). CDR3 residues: CASSLLGAAEAFF. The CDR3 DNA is TGTGCCAGCAGTTTATTAGGGGCCGCGGAAGCTTTCTTT.

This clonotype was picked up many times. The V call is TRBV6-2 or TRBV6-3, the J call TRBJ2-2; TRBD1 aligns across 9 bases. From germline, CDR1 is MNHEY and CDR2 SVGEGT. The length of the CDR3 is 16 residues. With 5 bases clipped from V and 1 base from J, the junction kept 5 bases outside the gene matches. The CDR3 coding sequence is TGTGCCAGCAGTAGGACAGGGGATGGGAACACCGGGGAGCTGTTTTTT. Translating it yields CASSRTGDGNTGELFF.

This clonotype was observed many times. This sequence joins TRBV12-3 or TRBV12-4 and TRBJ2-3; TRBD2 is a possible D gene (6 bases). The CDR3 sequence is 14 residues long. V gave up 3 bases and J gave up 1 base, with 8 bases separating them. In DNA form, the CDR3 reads TGTGCCAGCAGTTTTGGCGGGGGCACAGATACGCAGTATTTT. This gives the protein CASSFGGGTDTQYF.

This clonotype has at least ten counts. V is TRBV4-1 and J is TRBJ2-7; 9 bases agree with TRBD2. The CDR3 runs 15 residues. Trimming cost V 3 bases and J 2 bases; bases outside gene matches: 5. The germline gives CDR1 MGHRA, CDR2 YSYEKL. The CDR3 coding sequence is TGCGCCAGCAGCCAGATAGCTAGCGGGGCCTACGAGCAGTACTTC. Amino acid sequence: CASSQIASGAYEQYF.

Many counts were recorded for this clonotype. CDR3 loop: CSALSGSLAPIYNEQFF. CDR3 sequence (DNA): TGCAGTGCCCTAAGCGGGAGCTTGGCCCCTATATACAATGAGCAGTTCTTC. The V gene is TRBV20-1, the J gene TRBJ2-1; TRBD2 agrees at 8 bases. With 6 bases clipped from V and 4 bases from J, the junction kept 17 bases outside the gene matches. This CDR3 is 17 amino acids long. Germline V CDR1 and CDR2: DFQATT, SNEGSKA (reference sequence).

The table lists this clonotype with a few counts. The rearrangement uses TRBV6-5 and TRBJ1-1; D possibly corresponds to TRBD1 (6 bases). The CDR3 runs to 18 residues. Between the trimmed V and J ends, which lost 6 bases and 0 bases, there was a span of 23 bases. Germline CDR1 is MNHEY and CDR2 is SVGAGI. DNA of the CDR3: TGTGCCAGCAGACGGACCCGGGGGCGGAGCGACGTGAACACTGAAGCTTTCTTT. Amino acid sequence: CASRRTRGRSDVNTEAFF.